This TCR beta chain was captured by sequencing in a study of shared clonotypes between healthy human individuals. Findings and limits, study-wide: The naive CD4 repertoires of a few donors were compared, and roughly 5% of clonotypes were shared.

Concerning this clone itself: Its target is unknown.

The data were produced by immunoSEQ multiplex PCR, yet TCRdb's version contains in-frame clones alone and is incomplete. The table records about 2.2 million clones, more than 85% of them present only once. Trimming stripped 4 bases from V and 3 bases from J, with 13 bases between. There are 14 residues in the CDR3. The V gene's germline CDR1 is MNHEY and CDR2 SMNVEV (reference sequence). Terminally differentiated effector memory CD45RA+ cells were excluded by CCR7 positive selection of CD45RO-negative cells. All participating donors were Caucasian adults from Nashville, Tennessee. The chain couples TRBV27 to TRBJ2-7, with D hard to call. The sequence was obtained from a man between 18 and 35 years old in good health. Some clones in this sample may be carry-over from other donors' samples. The sequenced sample consisted of naive CD8+ T cells from PBMCs. This CDR3 is CASSSLMADYEQYF. For the CDR3, the DNA is TGTGCCAGCAGTTCCCTCATGGCGGACTACGAGCAGTACTTC.